Below, 32 T cell receptor beta chains from the same sample are listed, as sequenced in a study of CD8 T cells in Susac syndrome (dated by TCRdb to 2018 to 2020). Receptor amplification or capture employed the immunoSEQ multiplex PCR assay. RNA was extracted with the RNeasy kit and roughly 0.5 to 1 ug was reverse transcribed using random hexamers. TCRdb redid the processing of the public reads, applying fastp at Q25 and MiXCR, and retained in-frame beta chains. One record per CDR3 amino acid sequence lists the most common genes and DNA. The sample table holds about 280,000 distinct CDR3 sequences, of which about 85% were seen once. Over 0.1% of the sample rests with the top ten. Sequenced sample: CD8+ T cells from PBMCs. The receptors stem from a human donor with multiple sclerosis.

The chain carries TRBV5-1 and TRBJ2-5; D perhaps matches TRBD2 (5 bases). Per the germline V gene, CDR1 is SGHRS and CDR2 is YFSETQ. CDR3 size: 13 residues. Trimming stripped 4 bases from V and 4 bases from J, with 11 bases between. DNA of the CDR3: TGCGCCAGCAGCGGCGGACTGAGAGAGACCCAGTACTTC. Translating gives CASSGGLRETQYF.

The chain carries TRBV2 and TRBJ2-1; the match to TRBD2 covers 8 bases. Unmatched junction bases numbered 1, after V lost 8 bases and J lost 4 bases. CDR3 length: 12 amino acids. Germline loops: CDR1 SNHLY, CDR2 FYNNEI. Here the CDR3 reads CASRGGYNEQFF. The CDR3 bases are TGTGCCAGCCGGGGGGGATACAATGAGCAGTTCTTC. Drawing the rest from reference TRBV2 and TRBJ2-1, the complete variable domain is EPEVTQTPSHQVTQMGQEVILRCVPISNHLYFYWYRQILGQKVEFLVSFYNNEISEKSEIFDDQFSVERPDGSNFTLKIRSTKLEDSAMYFCASRGGYNEQFFGPGTRLTVL.

This chain connects TRBV10-3 to TRBJ2-3; 12 positions agree with TRBD1. Germline CDR1 and CDR2: ENHRY and SYGVKD. Germline trimming cut 3 bases from V and 5 bases from J; bases unmatched to any gene: 6. The CDR3 is 16 amino acids. The CDR3 DNA is TGTGCCATCAGTGATCCATGGGACAGGGGGCGAGATACGCAGTATTTT. It codes for CAISDPWDRGRDTQYF.

J is TRBJ2-1 and V is TRBV28, with D hard to call. V was cut by 1 base and J by 3 bases, with 7 bases left in between. The CDR3 is 14 residues long. Germline V gene data show CDR1 as MDHEN and CDR2 as SYDVKM. CDR3 amino acids: CASSLLVGYNEQFF. In DNA form, the CDR3 reads TGTGCCAGCAGTTTATTGGTAGGCTACAATGAGCAGTTCTTC.

This chain uses TRBV18 with TRBJ2-5; 9 bases map to TRBD1. CDR1 and CDR2 (germline): KGHSH, LQKENI. The junction had 10 bases not matched to a gene; V was cut back by 3 bases and J by 5 bases. The CDR3 has 16 residues. The CDR3 here is CASSPPEQGAWETQYF. CDR3 DNA: TGTGCCAGCTCACCGCCTGAACAGGGGGCCTGGGAGACCCAGTACTTC.

This chain joins TRBV6-1 and TRBJ2-7; 7 bases are a match to TRBD2. There are 16 residues in the CDR3. The V gene end was trimmed by 6 bases and the J gene end by 0 bases; junction bases not matched to a gene: 11. CDR1 MNHNS and CDR2 SASEGT come from the germline V gene. The DNA for the CDR3 is TGTGCCAGCAGCCTAACCCCAGCGGGACCCTCCTACGAGCAGTACTTC. Amino acids: CASSLTPAGPSYEQYF.

This chain links TRBV5-4 with TRBJ2-3; no clear D. CDR1 SGHNT and CDR2 YYREEE come from the germline V gene (reference sequence). Trimming removed 0 bases from V and 2 bases from J, with 13 bases in between. The CDR3 is made up of 16 amino acids. This CDR3 is CASSLGAPLLTDTQYF. As DNA, the CDR3 is TGTGCCAGCAGCTTGGGGGCTCCCCTACTCACAGATACGCAGTATTTT. Based on the CDR3 plus reference TRBV5-4 and TRBJ2-3, the full variable domain is ETGVTQSPTHLIKTRGQQVTLRCSSQSGHNTVSWYQQALGQGPQFIFQYYREEENGRGNFPPRFSGLQFPNYSSELNVNALELDDSALYLCASSLGAPLLTDTQYFGPGTRLTVL.

The J gene is TRBJ2-2, the V gene TRBV20-1, with a possible D match to TRBD2 (7 bases). Looked up from germline, CDR1 is DFQATT and CDR2 is SNEGSKA (reference sequence). The CDR3 consists of 16 residues. V gave up 6 bases and J gave up 8 bases, with 25 bases separating them. The CDR3: CSARDKRDYSRGELFF. CDR3 DNA sequence: TGCAGTGCGCGGGACAAACGGGACTATTCACGGGGGGAGCTGTTTTTT.

There are a few counts of this clonotype. The J gene is TRBJ2-2, the V gene TRBV6-2 or TRBV6-3; D is tentatively TRBD1 or TRBD2 (6 bases each). The CDR3 loop spans 15 amino acids. Deletions cut 5 bases from V and 4 bases from J, with 14 bases between. CDR1 MNHEY and CDR2 SVGEGT come from the germline V gene. The CDR3 bases are TGTGCCAGCAGTCCTACAGGAGGGGGCACCGGGGAGCTGTTTTTT. This codes for CASSPTGGGTGELFF.

A single count supports this clonotype. V is TRBV27 and J is TRBJ2-1; maybe TRBD2 (6 bases). CDR3 length equals 15 residues. The germline CDR1 and CDR2 sequences are MNHEY and SMNVEV (reference sequence). Trimming took 2 bases from V and 1 from J, leaving 9 bases between them. The CDR3 spells CASSLREPSYNEQFF. The CDR3 DNA is TGTGCCAGCAGTTTACGGGAGCCGTCCTACAATGAGCAGTTCTTC.

V usage is TRBV19 and J usage is TRBJ1-3, with unresolved D. In germline, CDR1 is LNHDA, CDR2 SQIVND (reference sequence). This CDR3 is 13 amino acids long. V dropped 7 bases and J dropped 0 bases, with 7 bases sitting between them. CDR3 nucleotide sequence: TGTGCCAGTACGTTTGCCTCTGGAAACACCATATATTTT. Its translation is CASTFASGNTIYF.

The gene calls are TRBV5-1 and TRBJ2-2, with 12 nucleotides matching TRBD1. CDR1 and CDR2 from the germline V gene are SGHRS and YFSETQ. Trimming removed 3 bases from V and 1 base from J; junction bases left unmatched: 10. There are 19 residues in the CDR3. CDR3 nucleotides: TGCGCCAGCAGCTGGAGCCGGGACAGGGGGCGCCTGAACACCGGGGAGCTGTTTTTT. Translating gives CASSWSRDRGRLNTGELFF.

The genes are TRBV7-9 and TRBJ1-4; D call uncertain. V was pared by 1 base and J by 7 bases, with 4 bases between. The germline V gene has CDR1 SEHNR and CDR2 FQNEAQ (reference sequence). This CDR3 region has 12 residues. The CDR3, as DNA: TGTGCCAGCAGCTTAGAACGTGAAAAACTGTTTTTT. This translates into CASSLEREKLFF.

This chain joins TRBV20-1 and TRBJ2-1, with TRBD2 matching over 11 bases. With 0 bases clipped from V and 9 bases from J, the junction kept 7 bases outside the gene matches. CDR3 length equals 15 residues. Germline V gene data show CDR1 as DFQATT and CDR2 as SNEGSKA (reference sequence). CDR3 nucleotide sequence: TGCAGTGCTAGAGAGGGGACTAGCGGCGGGATTGAGCAGTTCTTC. Its translation: CSAREGTSGGIEQFF.

A few counts support this clonotype. The chain carries TRBV6-1 and TRBJ1-1, with TRBD1 matching over 8 bases. With V trimmed by 6 bases and J by 3 bases, 9 bases remained unmatched. The germline V gene encodes CDR1 MNHNS and CDR2 SASEGT. The CDR3 totals 15 residues. The CDR3 region has the DNA TGTGCCAGCAGGGAATCAGGGGGCGCGTACACTGAAGCTTTCTTT. Its translation is CASRESGGAYTEAFF.

The chain has TRBV7-8 and TRBJ1-4, with TRBD1 identical over 7 bases. The CDR3 runs to 16 residues. The germline CDR1 and CDR2 sequences are SGHVS and FQNEAQ. Trimming removed 1 base from V and 2 bases from J; junction bases left unmatched: 4. DNA for the CDR3: TGTGCCAGCAGCTTAGTGAGGGGGCCGACTAATGAAAAACTGTTTTTT. The encoded protein is CASSLVRGPTNEKLFF. Full variable domain (outside the CDR3, taken from reference TRBV7-8 and TRBJ1-4): GAGVSQSPRYKVAKRGQDVALRCDPISGHVSLFWYQQALGQGPEFLTYFQNEAQLDKSGLPSDRFFAERPEGSVSTLKIQRTQQEDSAVYLCASSLVRGPTNEKLFFGSGTQLSVL.

This clonotype was recorded once. J is TRBJ2-7 and V is TRBV5-1; 7 bases match TRBD1. CDR1 and CDR2 from the germline V gene are SGHRS and YFSETQ. The CDR3 has 15 amino acids. Germline trimming cut 1 base from V and 4 bases from J; bases unmatched to any gene: 8. In DNA form, the CDR3 reads TGCGCCAGCAGCTTGACAGTACAGGGGATATACGAGCAGTACTTC. Protein sequence: CASSLTVQGIYEQYF.

The chain carries TRBV21-1 and TRBJ1-5. TRBV21-1 corresponds to a pseudogene. The CDR3 is 15 amino acids. The CDR3 bases are TGTGCCAGCAGCAAAGTTGGCGTCAGGTACAGGCCCCAGCATTTT. Residues: CASSKVGVRYRPQHF.

The J gene is TRBJ2-1, the V gene TRBV7-6; D may be TRBD1 (6 bases). Germline V gives CDR1 SGHVS, CDR2 FNYEAQ. The CDR3 is 18 amino acids. V was pared by 3 bases and J by 6 bases, with 24 bases between. Written as DNA, the CDR3 is TGTGCCAGCAGCTTCGACCCCAGGAGTGCAGGGGTACGCAATGAGCAGTTCTTC. It is translated as CASSFDPRSAGVRNEQFF.

The genes are TRBV2 and TRBJ2-7; TRBD2 matches 7 bases. Trimming removed 8 bases from V and 3 bases from J; junction bases left unmatched: 13. Per the germline V gene, CDR1 is SNHLY and CDR2 is FYNNEI. The CDR3 has 15 residues. The CDR3 DNA sequence: TGTGCCAGCGTTCCCTCCCGGGACTACGACTACGAGCAGTACTTC. The encoded protein is CASVPSRDYDYEQYF. Complete variable domain (other parts from reference TRBV2 and TRBJ2-7): EPEVTQTPSHQVTQMGQEVILRCVPISNHLYFYWYRQILGQKVEFLVSFYNNEISEKSEIFDDQFSVERPDGSNFTLKIRSTKLEDSAMYFCASVPSRDYDYEQYFGPGTRLTVT.

This clonotype turned up a few times. The gene calls are TRBV6-1 and TRBJ2-7; 9 bases align to TRBD2. Germline CDR1 MNHNS, CDR2 SASEGT. The V and J ends lost 7 bases and 3 bases, in that order; junction bases with no gene match: 4. The length of the CDR3 is 13 residues. CDR3 sequence reads: CASTGLADYEQYF. The CDR3 DNA is TGTGCCAGCACGGGACTAGCCGACTACGAGCAGTACTTC.

The chain employs TRBV5-1 and TRBJ2-1, with D maybe TRBD2 (5 bases). The CDR3 covers 15 residues. Trimming removed 2 bases from V and 2 bases from J, with 11 bases in between. Germline V gene lookup returns CDR1 SGHRS and CDR2 YFSETQ. CDR3 loop: CASSLRADTYNEQFF. The CDR3 DNA sequence: TGCGCCAGCAGCTTACGAGCGGATACCTACAATGAGCAGTTCTTC.

V usage is TRBV27 and J usage is TRBJ2-1, with 7 nucleotides matching TRBD2. Germline CDR1 is MNHEY and CDR2 is SMNVEV (reference sequence). CDR3 length equals 11 residues. J was trimmed by 11 bases and V by 6 bases; bases with no gene match: 4. The CDR3 region has the DNA TGTGCCAGCAGCACCGGGACTAAGCAGTTCTTC. Protein product: CASSTGTKQFF.

This chain joins TRBV7-9 and TRBJ1-6, with D possibly matching TRBD1 (5 bases). This CDR3 spans 15 amino acids. The V and J ends lost 3 bases and 3 bases respectively, with 9 bases between them. The germline gives CDR1 SEHNR, CDR2 FQNEAQ (reference sequence). The CDR3: CASSLGPIYNSPLHF. CDR3 nucleotides: TGTGCCAGCAGCTTGGGACCGATCTATAATTCACCCCTCCACTTT.

As for this clonotype: One end of the junction varies from germline; a read error may be responsible. The rearrangement links TRBV28 to TRBJ2-1, with 9 nucleotides matching TRBD1. The CDR3 extends over 13 amino acids. The germline CDR1 and CDR2 sequences are MDHEN and SYDVKM. This CDR3 is CASNLQGADEQFF. The CDR3 region has the DNA TGTGCCAGCAATTTACAGGGGGCGGATGAGCAGTTCTTC.

This chain connects TRBV29-1 to TRBJ2-3, with 8 bases identical to TRBD2. Unmatched junction bases numbered 3, after V lost 6 bases and J lost 4 bases. The CDR3 totals 12 residues. Germline V gene sequence: CDR1 SQVTM, CDR2 ANQGSEA. The CDR3 is CSVPGGADTQYF. The DNA for the CDR3 is TGCAGCGTCCCGGGGGGGGCAGATACGCAGTATTTT.

The J gene is TRBJ2-1, the V gene TRBV12-3 or TRBV12-4, with TRBD2 as a possible D gene (5 bases). The CDR3 runs 15 residues. V lost 2 bases to trimming and J lost 3 bases, with 11 bases between them. This CDR3 is CASSLLAQNYNEQFF. CDR3 DNA sequence: TGTGCCAGCAGTTTACTAGCCCAAAACTACAATGAGCAGTTCTTC.

The J gene is TRBJ1-2, the V gene TRBV5-1; 7 bases fit TRBD1. The CDR3 contains 14 residues. The V segment lost 0 bases and the J segment 8 bases; nucleotides outside the gene matches: 7. Germline V gene sequence: CDR1 SGHRS, CDR2 YFSETQ. CDR3 bases: TGCGCCAGCAGCTTGGAAACGACAGGGAGCGGCTACACCTTC. It is translated as CASSLETTGSGYTF.

The chain couples TRBV2 to TRBJ2-3; no clear D. V lost 7 bases, J lost 4 bases, and 3 bases lay in between. The CDR3 has 10 amino acids. CDR1 and CDR2 from the germline V gene are SNHLY and FYNNEI. The CDR3 region has the DNA TGTGCCAGCATAGCAGATACGCAGTATTTT. Its translation: CASIADTQYF.

The gene calls are TRBV6-1 and TRBJ2-7; D remains ambiguous. The germline V gene encodes CDR1 MNHNS and CDR2 SASEGT. The CDR3 is 14 amino acids. The ends were cut back, 3 bases at V and 3 bases at J, with 12 bases in the middle. The CDR3 bases are TGTGCCAGCAGTGATGGTTCAGGAATCTACGAGCAGTACTTC. Protein: CASSDGSGIYEQYF.

This chain connects TRBV5-6 to TRBJ2-1, with 12 bases aligning to TRBD2. The junction had 10 bases not matched to a gene; V was cut back by 4 bases and J by 8 bases. The CDR3 runs 16 residues. CDR1 SGHDT and CDR2 YYEEEE come from the germline V gene. The CDR3 reads CASSLLGLAGRDEQFF. The CDR3 bases are TGTGCCAGCAGCCTATTGGGACTAGCGGGTAGGGATGAGCAGTTCTTC.

The chain couples TRBV4-2 to TRBJ2-7, with 7 bases lining up with TRBD1. Trimming cost V 4 bases and J 0 bases; bases outside gene matches: 12. The CDR3 has 17 amino acids. From germline, CDR1 is LGHNA and CDR2 YNFKEQ. The CDR3 coding sequence is TGTGCCAGCAGCCGTATGAGAGAGGGGGACAGCTCCTACGAGCAGTACTTC. Translating gives CASSRMREGDSSYEQYF.